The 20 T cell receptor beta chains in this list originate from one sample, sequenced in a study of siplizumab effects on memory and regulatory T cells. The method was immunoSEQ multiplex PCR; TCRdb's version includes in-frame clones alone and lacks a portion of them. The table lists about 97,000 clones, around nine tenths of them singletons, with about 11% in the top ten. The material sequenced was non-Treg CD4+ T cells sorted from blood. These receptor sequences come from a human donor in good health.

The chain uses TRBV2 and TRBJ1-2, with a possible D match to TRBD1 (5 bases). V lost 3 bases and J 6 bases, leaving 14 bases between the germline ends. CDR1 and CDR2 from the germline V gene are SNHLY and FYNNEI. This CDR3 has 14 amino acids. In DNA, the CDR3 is TGTGCCAGCAGTGAGGAGGCGGGGGTCCATGGCTACACCTTC. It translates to CASSEEAGVHGYTF.

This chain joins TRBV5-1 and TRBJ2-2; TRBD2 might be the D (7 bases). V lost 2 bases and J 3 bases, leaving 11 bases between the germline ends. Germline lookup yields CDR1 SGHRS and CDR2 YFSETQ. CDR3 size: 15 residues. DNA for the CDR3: TGCGCCAGCAGCTTCGGGGGGCGCGACACCGGGGAGCTGTTTTTT. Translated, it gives CASSFGGRDTGELFF.

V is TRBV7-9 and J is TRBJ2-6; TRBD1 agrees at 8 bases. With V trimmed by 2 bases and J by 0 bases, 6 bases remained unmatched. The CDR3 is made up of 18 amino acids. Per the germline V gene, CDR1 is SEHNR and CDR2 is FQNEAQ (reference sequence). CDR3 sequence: CASSLQGQDNSGANVLTF. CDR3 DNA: TGTGCCAGCAGCTTACAGGGACAGGACAACTCTGGGGCCAACGTCCTGACTTTC.

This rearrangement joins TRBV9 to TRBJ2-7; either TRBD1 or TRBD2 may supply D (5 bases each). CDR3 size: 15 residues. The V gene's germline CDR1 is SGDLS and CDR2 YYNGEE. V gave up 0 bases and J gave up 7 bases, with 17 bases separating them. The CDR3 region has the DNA TGTGCCAGCAGCGTAGGGTCCCCGGGGCGGAGGGAGCAGTACTTC. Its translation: CASSVGSPGRREQYF.

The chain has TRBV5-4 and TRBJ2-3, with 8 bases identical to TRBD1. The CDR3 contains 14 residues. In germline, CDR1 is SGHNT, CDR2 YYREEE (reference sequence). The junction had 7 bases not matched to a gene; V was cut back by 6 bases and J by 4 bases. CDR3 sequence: CASNLNRGADTQYF. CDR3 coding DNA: TGTGCCAGCAACCTAAACAGGGGGGCAGATACGCAGTATTTT.

The DNA of the CDR3 is TGTGCCAGCTCACCAGGGCTCAAGGGCGAGCAGTACTTC. Translation: CASSPGLKGEQYF. The chain carries TRBV18 and TRBJ2-7; D remains ambiguous. Trimming pared 2 bases from V and 6 bases from J, leaving 11 bases between. Germline V CDR1 and CDR2: KGHSH, LQKENI. CDR3 size: 13 residues.

CDR3 in amino acids: CASSRAGAANTGELFF. The CDR3, as DNA: TGCGCCAGCAGCCGAGCCGGGGCGGCGAACACCGGGGAGCTGTTTTTT. The chain recombines TRBV4-1 with TRBJ2-2; D possibly matches TRBD1 or TRBD2 (5 bases each). V shed 4 bases and J shed 0 bases, with 12 bases lying between them. The CDR3 is made up of 16 amino acids. Germline CDR1 and CDR2: MGHRA and YSYEKL.

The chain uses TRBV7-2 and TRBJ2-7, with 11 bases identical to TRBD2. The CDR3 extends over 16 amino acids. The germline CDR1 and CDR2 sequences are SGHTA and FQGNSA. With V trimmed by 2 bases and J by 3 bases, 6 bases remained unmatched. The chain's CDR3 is CASSLTSGSMGYEQYF. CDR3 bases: TGTGCCAGCAGCTTAACTAGCGGGAGTATGGGCTACGAGCAGTACTTC.

The CDR3 coding sequence is TGTGCCAGCAGCCAAGTTGACCATGACTACGAGCAGTACTTC. It translates to CASSQVDHDYEQYF. The chain links TRBV14 to TRBJ2-7, with unresolved D. V lost 1 base and J 3 bases, leaving 10 bases between the germline ends. The V gene's germline CDR1 is SGHDN and CDR2 FVKESK. The CDR3 is 14 residues long.

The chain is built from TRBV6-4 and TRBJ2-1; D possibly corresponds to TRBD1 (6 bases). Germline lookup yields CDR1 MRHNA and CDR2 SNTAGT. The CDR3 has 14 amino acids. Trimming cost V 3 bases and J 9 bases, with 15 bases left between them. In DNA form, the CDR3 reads TGTGCCAGCAGTGATGGCAGGGGTAGGGGTGAGCAGTTCTTC. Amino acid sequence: CASSDGRGRGEQFF.

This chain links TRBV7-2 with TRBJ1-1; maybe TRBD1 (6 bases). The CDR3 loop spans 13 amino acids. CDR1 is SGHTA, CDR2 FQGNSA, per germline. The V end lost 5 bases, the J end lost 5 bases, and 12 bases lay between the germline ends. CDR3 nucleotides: TGTGCCAGCAGCCAACAGGGATGGACTGAAGCTTTCTTT. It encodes CASSQQGWTEAFF. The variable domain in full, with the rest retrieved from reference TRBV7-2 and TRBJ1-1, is GAGVSQSPSNKVTEKGKDVELRCDPISGHTALYWYRQSLGQGLEFLIYFQGNSAPDKSGLPSDRFSAERTGGSVSTLTIQRTQQEDSAVYLCASSQQGWTEAFFGQGTRLTVV.

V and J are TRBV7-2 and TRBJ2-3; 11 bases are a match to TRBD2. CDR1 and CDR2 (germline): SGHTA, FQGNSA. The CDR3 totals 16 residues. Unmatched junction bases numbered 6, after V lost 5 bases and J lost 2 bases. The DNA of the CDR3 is TGTGCCAGCAGCCCAAGACTAGCGGGATTCACAGATACGCAGTATTTT. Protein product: CASSPRLAGFTDTQYF.

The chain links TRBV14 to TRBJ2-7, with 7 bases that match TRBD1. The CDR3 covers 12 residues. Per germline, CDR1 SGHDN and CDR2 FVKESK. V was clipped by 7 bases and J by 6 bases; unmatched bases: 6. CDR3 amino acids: CASNTGVGEQYF. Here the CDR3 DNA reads TGTGCCAGCAACACAGGGGTCGGCGAGCAGTACTTC.

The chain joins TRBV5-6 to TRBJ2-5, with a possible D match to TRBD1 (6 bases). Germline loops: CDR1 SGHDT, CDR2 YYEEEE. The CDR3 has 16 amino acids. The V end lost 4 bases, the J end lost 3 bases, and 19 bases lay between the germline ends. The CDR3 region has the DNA TGTGCCAGCAGCCACTTCAGGGGACCGTTTGAAGAGACCCAGTACTTC. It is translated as CASSHFRGPFEETQYF.

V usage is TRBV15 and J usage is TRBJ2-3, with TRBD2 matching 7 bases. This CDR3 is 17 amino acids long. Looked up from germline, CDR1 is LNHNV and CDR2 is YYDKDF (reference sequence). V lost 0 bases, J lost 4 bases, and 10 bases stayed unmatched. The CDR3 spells CATSRDLFSGTADTQYF. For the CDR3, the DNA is TGTGCCACCAGCAGAGATCTATTCAGCGGGACTGCAGATACGCAGTATTTT.

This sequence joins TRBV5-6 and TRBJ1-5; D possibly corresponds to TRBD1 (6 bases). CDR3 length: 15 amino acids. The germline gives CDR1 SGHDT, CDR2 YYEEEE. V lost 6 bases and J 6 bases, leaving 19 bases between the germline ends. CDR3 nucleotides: TGTGCCAGCACCGTAAGGGGGTCCGTGAGTCAGCCCCAGCATTTT. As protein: CASTVRGSVSQPQHF.

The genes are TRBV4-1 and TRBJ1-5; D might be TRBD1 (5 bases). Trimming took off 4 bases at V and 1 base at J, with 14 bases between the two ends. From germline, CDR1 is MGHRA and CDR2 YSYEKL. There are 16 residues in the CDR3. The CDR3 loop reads CASSRQGGGSNQPQHF. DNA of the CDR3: TGCGCCAGCAGCCGCCAGGGCGGTGGGAGCAATCAGCCCCAGCATTTT.

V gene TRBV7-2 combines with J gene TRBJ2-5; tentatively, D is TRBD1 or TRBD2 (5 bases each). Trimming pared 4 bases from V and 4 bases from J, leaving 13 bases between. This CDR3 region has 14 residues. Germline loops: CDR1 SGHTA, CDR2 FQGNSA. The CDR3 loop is CASSSGTRVETQYF. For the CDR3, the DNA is TGTGCCAGCAGCTCGGGGACCCGGGTAGAGACCCAGTACTTC. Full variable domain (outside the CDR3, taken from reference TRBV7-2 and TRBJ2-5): GAGVSQSPSNKVTEKGKDVELRCDPISGHTALYWYRQSLGQGLEFLIYFQGNSAPDKSGLPSDRFSAERTGGSVSTLTIQRTQQEDSAVYLCASSSGTRVETQYFGPGTRLLVL.

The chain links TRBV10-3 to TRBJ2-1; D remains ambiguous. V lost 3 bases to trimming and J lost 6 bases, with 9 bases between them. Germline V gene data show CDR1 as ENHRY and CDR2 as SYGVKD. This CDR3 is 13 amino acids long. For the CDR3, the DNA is TGTGCCATCAGTGAACCCTTCCCCAATGAGCAGTTCTTC. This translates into CAISEPFPNEQFF.

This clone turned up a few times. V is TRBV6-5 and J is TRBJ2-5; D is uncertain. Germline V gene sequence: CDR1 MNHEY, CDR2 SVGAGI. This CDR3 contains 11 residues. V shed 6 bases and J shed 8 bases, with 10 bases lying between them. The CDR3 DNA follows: TGTGCCAGCAGACGGCTCGATACCCAGTACTTC. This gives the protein CASRRLDTQYF.